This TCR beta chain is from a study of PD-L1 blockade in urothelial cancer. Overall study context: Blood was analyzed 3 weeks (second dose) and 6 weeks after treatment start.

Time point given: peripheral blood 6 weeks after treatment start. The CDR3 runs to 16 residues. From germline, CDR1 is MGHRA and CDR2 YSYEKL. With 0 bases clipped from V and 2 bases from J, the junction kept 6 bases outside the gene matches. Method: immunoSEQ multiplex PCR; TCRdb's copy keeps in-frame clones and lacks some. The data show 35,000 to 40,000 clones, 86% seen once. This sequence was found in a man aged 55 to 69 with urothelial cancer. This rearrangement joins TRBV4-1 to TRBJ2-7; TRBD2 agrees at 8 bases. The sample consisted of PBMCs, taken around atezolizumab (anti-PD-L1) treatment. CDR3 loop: CASSQEIAGRAYEQYF. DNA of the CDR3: TGCGCCAGCAGCCAAGAAATAGCGGGGAGGGCCTACGAGCAGTACTTC.